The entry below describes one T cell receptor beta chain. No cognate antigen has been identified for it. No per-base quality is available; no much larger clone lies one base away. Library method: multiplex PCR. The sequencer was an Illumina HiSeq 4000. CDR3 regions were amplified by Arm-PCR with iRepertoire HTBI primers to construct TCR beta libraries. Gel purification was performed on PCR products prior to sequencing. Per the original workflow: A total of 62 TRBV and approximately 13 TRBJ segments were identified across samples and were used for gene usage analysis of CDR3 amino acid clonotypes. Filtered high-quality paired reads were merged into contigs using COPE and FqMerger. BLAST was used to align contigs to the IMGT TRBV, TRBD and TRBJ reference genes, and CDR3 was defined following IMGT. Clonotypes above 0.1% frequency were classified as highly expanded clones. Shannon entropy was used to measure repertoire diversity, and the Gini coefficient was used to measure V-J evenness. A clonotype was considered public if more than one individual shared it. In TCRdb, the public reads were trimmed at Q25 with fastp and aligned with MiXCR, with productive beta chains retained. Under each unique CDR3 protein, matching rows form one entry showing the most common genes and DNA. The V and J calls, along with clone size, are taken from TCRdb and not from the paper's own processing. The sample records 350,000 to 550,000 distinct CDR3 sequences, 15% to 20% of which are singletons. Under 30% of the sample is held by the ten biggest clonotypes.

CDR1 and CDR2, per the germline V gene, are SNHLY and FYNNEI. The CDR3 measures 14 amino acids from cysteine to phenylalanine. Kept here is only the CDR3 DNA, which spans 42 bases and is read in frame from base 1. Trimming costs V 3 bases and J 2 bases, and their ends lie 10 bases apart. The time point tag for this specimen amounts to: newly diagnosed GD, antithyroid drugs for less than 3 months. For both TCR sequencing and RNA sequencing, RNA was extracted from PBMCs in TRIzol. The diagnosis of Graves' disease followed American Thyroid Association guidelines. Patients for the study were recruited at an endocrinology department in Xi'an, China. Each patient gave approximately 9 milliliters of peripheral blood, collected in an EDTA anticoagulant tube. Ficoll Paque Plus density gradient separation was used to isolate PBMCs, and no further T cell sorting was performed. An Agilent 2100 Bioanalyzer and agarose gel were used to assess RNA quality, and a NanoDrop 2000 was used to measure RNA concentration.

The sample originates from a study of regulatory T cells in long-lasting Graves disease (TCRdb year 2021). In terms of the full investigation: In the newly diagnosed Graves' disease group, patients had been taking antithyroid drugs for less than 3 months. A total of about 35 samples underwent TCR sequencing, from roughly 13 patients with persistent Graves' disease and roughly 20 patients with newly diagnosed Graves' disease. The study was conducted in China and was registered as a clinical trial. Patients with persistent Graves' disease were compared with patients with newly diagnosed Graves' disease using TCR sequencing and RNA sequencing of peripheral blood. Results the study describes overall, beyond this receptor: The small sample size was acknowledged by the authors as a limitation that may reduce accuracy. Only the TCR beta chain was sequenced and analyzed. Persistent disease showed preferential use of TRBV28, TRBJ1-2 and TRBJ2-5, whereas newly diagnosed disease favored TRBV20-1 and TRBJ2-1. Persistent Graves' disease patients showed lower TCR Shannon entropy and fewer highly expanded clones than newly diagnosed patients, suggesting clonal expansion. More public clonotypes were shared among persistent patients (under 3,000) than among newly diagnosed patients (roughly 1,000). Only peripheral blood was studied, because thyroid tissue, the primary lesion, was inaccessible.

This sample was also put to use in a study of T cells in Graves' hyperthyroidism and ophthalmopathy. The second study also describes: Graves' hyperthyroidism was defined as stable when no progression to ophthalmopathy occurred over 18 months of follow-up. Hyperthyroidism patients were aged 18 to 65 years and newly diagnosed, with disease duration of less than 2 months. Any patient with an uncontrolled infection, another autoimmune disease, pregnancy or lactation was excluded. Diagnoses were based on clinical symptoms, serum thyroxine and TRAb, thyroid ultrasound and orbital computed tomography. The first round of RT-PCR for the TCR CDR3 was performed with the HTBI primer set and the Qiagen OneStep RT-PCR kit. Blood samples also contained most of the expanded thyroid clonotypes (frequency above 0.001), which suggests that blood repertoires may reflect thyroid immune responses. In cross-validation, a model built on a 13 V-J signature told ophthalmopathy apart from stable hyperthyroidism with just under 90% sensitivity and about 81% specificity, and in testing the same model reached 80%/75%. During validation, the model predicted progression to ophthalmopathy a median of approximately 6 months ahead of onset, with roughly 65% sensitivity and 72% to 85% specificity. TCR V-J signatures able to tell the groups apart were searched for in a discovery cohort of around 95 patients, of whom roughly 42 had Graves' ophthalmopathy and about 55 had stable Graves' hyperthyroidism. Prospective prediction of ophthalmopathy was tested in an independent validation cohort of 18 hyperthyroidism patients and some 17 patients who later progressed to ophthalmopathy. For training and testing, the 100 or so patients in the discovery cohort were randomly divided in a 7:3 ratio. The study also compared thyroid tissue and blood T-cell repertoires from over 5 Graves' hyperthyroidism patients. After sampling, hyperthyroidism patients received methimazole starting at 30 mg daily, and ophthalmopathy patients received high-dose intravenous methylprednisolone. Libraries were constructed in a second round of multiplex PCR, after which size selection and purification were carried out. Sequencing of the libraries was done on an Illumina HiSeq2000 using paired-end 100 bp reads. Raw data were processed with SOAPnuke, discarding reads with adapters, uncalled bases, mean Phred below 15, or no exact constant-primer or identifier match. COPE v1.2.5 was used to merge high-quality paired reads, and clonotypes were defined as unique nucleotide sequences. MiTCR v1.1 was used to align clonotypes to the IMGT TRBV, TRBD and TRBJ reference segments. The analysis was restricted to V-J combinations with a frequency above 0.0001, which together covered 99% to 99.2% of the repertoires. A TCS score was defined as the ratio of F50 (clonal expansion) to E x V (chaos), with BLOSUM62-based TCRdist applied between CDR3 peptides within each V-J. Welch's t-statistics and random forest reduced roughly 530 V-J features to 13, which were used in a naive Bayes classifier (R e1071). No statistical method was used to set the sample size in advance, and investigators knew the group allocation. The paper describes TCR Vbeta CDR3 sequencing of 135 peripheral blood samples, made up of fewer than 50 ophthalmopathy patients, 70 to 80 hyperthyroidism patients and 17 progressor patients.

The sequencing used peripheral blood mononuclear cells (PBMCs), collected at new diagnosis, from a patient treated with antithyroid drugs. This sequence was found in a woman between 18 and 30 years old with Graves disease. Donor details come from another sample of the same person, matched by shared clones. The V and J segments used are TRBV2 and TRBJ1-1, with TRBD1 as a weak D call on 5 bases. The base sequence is TGTGCCAGCAGTGATACAGGTGGAAACACTGAAGCTTTCTTT. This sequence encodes CASSDTGGNTEAFF.